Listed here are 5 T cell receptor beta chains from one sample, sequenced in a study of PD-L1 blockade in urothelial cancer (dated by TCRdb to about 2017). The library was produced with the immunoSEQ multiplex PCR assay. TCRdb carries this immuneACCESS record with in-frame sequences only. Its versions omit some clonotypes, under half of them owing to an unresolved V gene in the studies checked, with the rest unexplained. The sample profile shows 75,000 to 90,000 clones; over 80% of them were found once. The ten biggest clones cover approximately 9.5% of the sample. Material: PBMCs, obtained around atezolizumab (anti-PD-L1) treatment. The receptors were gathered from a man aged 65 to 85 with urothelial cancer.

The CDR3 is CASSISWTGTNGYTF. DNA of the CDR3: TGTGCCAGTAGTATCTCTTGGACAGGGACGAATGGCTACACCTTC. The chain carries TRBV19 and TRBJ1-2; 8 bases agree with TRBD1. Germline CDR1 is LNHDA and CDR2 is SQIVND (reference sequence). CDR3 length equals 15 residues. V dropped 3 bases and J dropped 6; count of bases not matched to a gene: 9.

CDR3 nucleotide sequence: TGTGCCAGCTCACCTCAGCGGGAGGCTTACGAGCAGTACTTC. Protein product: CASSPQREAYEQYF. The chain has TRBV18 and TRBJ2-7, with TRBD2 identical over 9 bases. The CDR3 is 14 residues long. Losses at the gene ends were 3 bases for V and 4 bases for J; bases not matched to a gene: 4. Germline lookup yields CDR1 KGHSH and CDR2 LQKENI.

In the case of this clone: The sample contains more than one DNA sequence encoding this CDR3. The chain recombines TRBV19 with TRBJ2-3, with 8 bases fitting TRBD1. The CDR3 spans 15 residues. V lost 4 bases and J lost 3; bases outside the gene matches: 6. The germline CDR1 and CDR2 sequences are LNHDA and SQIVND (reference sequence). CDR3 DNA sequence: TGTGCCAGTAGTAGTCGGACAGGGAGAACAGATACGCAGTATTTT. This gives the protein CASSSRTGRTDTQYF. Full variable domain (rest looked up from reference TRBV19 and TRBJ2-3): DGGITQSPKYLFRKEGQNVTLSCEQNLNHDAMYWYRQDPGQGLRLIYYSQIVNDFQKGDIAEGYSVSREKKESFPLTVTSAQKNPTAFYLCASSSRTGRTDTQYFGPGTRLTVL.

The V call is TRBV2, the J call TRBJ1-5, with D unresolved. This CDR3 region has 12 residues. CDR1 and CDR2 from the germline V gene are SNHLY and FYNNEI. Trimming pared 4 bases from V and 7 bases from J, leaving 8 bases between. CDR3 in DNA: TGTGCCAGCAGTGGTAGCACCCAGCCCCAGCATTTT. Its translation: CASSGSTQPQHF.

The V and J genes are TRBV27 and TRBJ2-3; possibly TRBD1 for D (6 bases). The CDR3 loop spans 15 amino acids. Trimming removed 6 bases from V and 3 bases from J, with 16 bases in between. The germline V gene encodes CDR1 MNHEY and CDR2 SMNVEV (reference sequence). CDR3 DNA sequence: TGTGCCAGCAGGATAAGAATAGGGGGAACAGATACGCAGTATTTT. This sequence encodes CASRIRIGGTDTQYF.